Each of the 9 T cell receptor beta chains below was sequenced from the same sample in a study of CD8 T cells in ankylosing spondylitis (dated by TCRdb to about 2017). Library preparation employed 5' RACE. The instrument was an Illumina HiSeq 2500. TCRdb handled the public reads itself, with Q25 trimming in fastp and clone calling in MiXCR, and kept productive beta chains. For every CDR3 protein sequence, its rows merge into one entry that carries the most common genes and DNA. This sample holds around 99,000 distinct CDR3 sequences; 8.5% to 9% were observed only once. The ten largest clones capture 4.5% to 5.5% of the sample. Sequencing was done on a sample of blood, either unsorted or a sorted T cell fraction (not recorded which). All receptors derive from a male donor with ankylosing spondylitis or in good health (not recorded which).

As regards this clonotype: This sequence may be a read error, since a much larger clone differs from it by one base. The chain employs TRBV20-1 and TRBJ2-2; D remains ambiguous. Germline V gives CDR1 DFQATT, CDR2 SNEGSKA (reference sequence). There are 13 residues in the CDR3. CDR3 sequence (DNA): TGCAGTGCTTCGCCATTGAACCCCGGGGAGCTGTTTTTT. Its translation: CSASPLNPGELFF.

This clonotype turned up a few times. The genes are TRBV7-9 and TRBJ1-4, with D maybe TRBD1 (5 bases). In germline, CDR1 is SEHNR, CDR2 FQNEAQ (reference sequence). Trimming cost V 5 bases and J 5 bases, with 21 bases left between them. The CDR3 spans 17 residues. The CDR3 DNA reads as TGTGCCAGCAGCCCTCCGGGACTCACGGGTGAGAATGAAAAACTGTTTTTT. Translated: CASSPPGLTGENEKLFF. The entire variable domain, with the rest obtained from reference TRBV7-9 and TRBJ1-4, is as follows: DTGVSQNPRHKITKRGQNVTFRCDPISEHNRLYWYRQTLGQGPEFLTYFQNEAQLEKSRLLSDRFSAERPKGSFSTLEIQRTEQGDSAMYLCASSPPGLTGENEKLFFGSGTQLSVL.

There are many counts of this clonotype. J is TRBJ2-7 and V is TRBV20-1; the D gene is possibly TRBD1 (5 bases). V gave up 5 bases and J gave up 7 bases, with 18 bases separating them. The CDR3 is 13 amino acids. Germline loops: CDR1 DFQATT, CDR2 SNEGSKA (reference sequence). The CDR3 here is CSAGALRVPEQYF. The CDR3, as DNA: TGCAGTGCTGGGGCGCTCAGGGTACCGGAGCAGTACTTC.

Many counts were recorded for this clonotype. V and J are TRBV13 and TRBJ2-2; the D is unclear. From germline, CDR1 is PRHDT and CDR2 FYEKMQ (reference sequence). V shed 6 bases and J shed 6 bases, with 5 bases lying between them. The CDR3 contains 11 residues. The CDR3 DNA reads TGTGCCAGCAGACTTGCCGGGGAGCTGTTTTTT. Protein product: CASRLAGELFF.

As to this clonotype: A much larger clonotype is one base distant, so this may be a read error. The chain carries TRBV29-1 and TRBJ1-1; 7 nucleotides agree with TRBD1. V shed 7 bases and J 5 bases; nucleotides not matched to a gene: 7. From germline, CDR1 is SQVTM and CDR2 ANQGSEA. This CDR3 region has 12 residues. CDR3 sequence (DNA): TGCAGCGCCGCGCCCAGGGGGACTGAAGCTTTCTTT. Translating it yields CSAAPRGTEAFF. Complete variable domain (other parts from reference TRBV29-1 and TRBJ1-1): SAVISQKPSRDICQRGTSLTIQCQVDSQVTMMFWYRQQPGQSLTLIATANQGSEATYESGFVIDKFPISRPNLTFSTLTVSNMSPEDSSIYLCSAAPRGTEAFFGQGTRLTVV.

The rearrangement links TRBV24-1 to TRBJ2-4; 11 bases are a match to TRBD2. The CDR3 runs 18 residues. Germline CDR1 KGHDR, CDR2 SFDVKD. The V and J ends lost 3 bases and 1 base, in that order; junction bases with no gene match: 7. CDR3: CATSDGIAGGLAKNIQYF. The CDR3 bases are TGTGCCACCAGTGATGGGATAGCGGGGGGGCTGGCCAAAAACATTCAGTACTTC.

Only a few counts were recorded for this clonotype. This may come from a read error, since a much larger clone is one base off. This chain joins TRBV12-3 or TRBV12-4 and TRBJ2-3; no clear D gene. Between the trimmed V and J ends, which lost 8 bases and 4 bases, there was a span of 10 bases. The CDR3 loop spans 12 amino acids. The CDR3 DNA sequence: TGTGCCAGCTCAGAACACGCAGATACGCAGTATTTT. Translated: CASSEHADTQYF.

This clonotype was detected many times. The rearrangement uses TRBV7-3 and TRBJ2-7; D is unclear. V was trimmed by 4 bases and J by 0 bases, leaving 4 bases between them. This CDR3 spans 12 amino acids. In germline, CDR1 is SGHTA, CDR2 FQGTGA. The CDR3 loop is CASSSLSYEQYF. CDR3 bases: TGTGCCAGCAGCTCCCTCTCCTACGAGCAGTACTTC.

As for this clonotype: Likely a read error: the CDR3 ends without its conserved phenylalanine or tryptophan. The chain carries TRBV12-3 or TRBV12-4 and TRBJ2-1, with 9 positions matching TRBD2. The CDR3 totals 15 residues. CDR3 DNA: TGTGCCAGCAGTTTAAGAGCGGGGGGATACAATGCGCAGTTCTCC. This sequence encodes CASSLRAGGYNAQFS.